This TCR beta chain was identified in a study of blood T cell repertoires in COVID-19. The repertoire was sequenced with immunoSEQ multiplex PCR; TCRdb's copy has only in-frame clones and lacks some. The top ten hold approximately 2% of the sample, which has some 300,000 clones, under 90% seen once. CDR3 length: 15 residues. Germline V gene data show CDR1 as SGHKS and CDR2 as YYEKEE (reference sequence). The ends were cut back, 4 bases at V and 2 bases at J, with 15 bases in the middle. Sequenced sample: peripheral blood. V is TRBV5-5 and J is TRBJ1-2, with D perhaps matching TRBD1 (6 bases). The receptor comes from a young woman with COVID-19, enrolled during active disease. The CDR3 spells CASSPRGARNYGYTF. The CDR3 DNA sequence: TGTGCCAGCAGCCCGCGGGGGGCTAGAAACTATGGCTACACCTTC.